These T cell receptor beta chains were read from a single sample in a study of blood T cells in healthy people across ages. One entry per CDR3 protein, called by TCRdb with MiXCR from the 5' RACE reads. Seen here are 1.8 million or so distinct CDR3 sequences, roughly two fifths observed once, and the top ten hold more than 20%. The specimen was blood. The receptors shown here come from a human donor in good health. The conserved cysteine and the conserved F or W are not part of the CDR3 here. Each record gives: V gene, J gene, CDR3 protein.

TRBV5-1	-	ASSYNPEGEQY
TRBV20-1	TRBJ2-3	SANIRTSGADTQY
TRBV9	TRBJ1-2	ASIRSPGDGYGYT
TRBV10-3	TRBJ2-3	AISAGQGAGDTQY
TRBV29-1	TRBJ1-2	SVGGRNRLYGYT
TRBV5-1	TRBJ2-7	ASSRGDINSYEQY
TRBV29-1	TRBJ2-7	SVGSNGFYEQY
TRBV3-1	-	ASSRDLSTYEQY
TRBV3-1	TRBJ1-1	ASSQESGFEAF
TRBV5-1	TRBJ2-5	ASSALLPARETQY
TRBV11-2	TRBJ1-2	ASSPQGATNWDGYT
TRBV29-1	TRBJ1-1	SVEEAGVNTEAF
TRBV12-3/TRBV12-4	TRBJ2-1	ASSFTEGPDYNEQF
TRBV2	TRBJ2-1	ASSDRGATRRNEQF
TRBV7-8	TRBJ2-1	ASSLVQAGGGREQF
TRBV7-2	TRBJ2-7	ASSPGWSGDEQY
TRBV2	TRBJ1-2	ASSGQVSNYGYT
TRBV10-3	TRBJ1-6	AITADRGGSPLH
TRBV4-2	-	ASSHAIAGRVYEQY
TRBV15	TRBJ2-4	ATSGTENIQY
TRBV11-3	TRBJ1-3	ASSAHRGNTIY
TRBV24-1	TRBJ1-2	ATSDTGRYSDYT
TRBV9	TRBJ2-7	ASSIASGGPSYEQY
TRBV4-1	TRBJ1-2	ASSRGSTSYGYT
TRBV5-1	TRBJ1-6	ASSDLTGDNSPLH
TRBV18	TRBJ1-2	ASSSPWDSQNGYT
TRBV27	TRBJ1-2	ASSPLGSFGYT
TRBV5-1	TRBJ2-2	ASSGGLAANTGELF
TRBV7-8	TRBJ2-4	ASSRPLAGAKNIQY
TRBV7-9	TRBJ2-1	ASSPGLASSYNEQF